Below are 5 T cell receptor beta chains sequenced from a single sample in a study of tumor and adjacent non-tumor tissue in lung cancer. The template was RNA from unsorted bulk tissue. The library came from three nested PCR rounds adapted from ARM-PCR protocols. From the multiplex PCR reads, TCRdb called clonotypes with MiXCR, one entry per CDR3 protein. The repertoire holds under 95,000 distinct CDR3 sequences, with roughly two thirds as singletons. Input material: lung tumor tissue. Receptor source: a man in his 70s with non-small cell lung cancer.

A note on this clonotype: This clone may be a read error of a much larger clone one base away. This rearrangement joins TRBV6-6 to TRBJ2-5, with D unclear. Germline V gene sequence: CDR1 MNHNY, CDR2 SVGAGI (reference sequence). Trimming pared 6 bases from V and 5 bases from J, leaving 13 bases between. The CDR3 sequence is 13 residues long. CDR3 amino acids: CASRPDVGETQYF. CDR3 DNA sequence: TGTGCCAGCAGGCCTGATGTGGGGGAGACCCAGTACTTC.

As concerns this clonotype: At one end, the junction sequence differs from germline, possibly due to a read error. The J gene is TRBJ1-5, the V gene TRBV12-3 or TRBV12-4; D might be TRBD1 (5 bases). The CDR3 is 13 residues long. The CDR3 region is CASSFGQGESQHF. CDR3 DNA sequence: TGTGCCAGCAGTTTTGGGCAGGGAGAGTCCCAGCACTTT.

This clonotype has a handful of counts. The genes are TRBV20-1 and TRBJ2-1, with 13 bases lining up with TRBD2. Per germline, CDR1 DFQATT and CDR2 SNEGSKA (reference sequence). This CDR3 contains 16 residues. With V trimmed by 0 bases and J by 7 bases, 6 bases remained unmatched. CDR3 bases: TGCAGTGCTAGAGAGGTGGGACTAGCGGGGAGGAATGAGCAGTTCTTC. Amino acids: CSAREVGLAGRNEQFF.

This clonotype was observed many times. The chain employs TRBV10-3 and TRBJ2-3; D remains unclear. The CDR3 has 11 amino acids. CDR1 and CDR2 from the germline V gene are ENHRY and SYGVKD. V lost 6 bases and J 7 bases, leaving 8 bases between the germline ends. The CDR3 reads CAIRELNTQYF. CDR3 nucleotides: TGTGCCATCAGGGAACTCAATACGCAGTATTTT.

As regards this clonotype: The junction shows a germline mismatch at one end, possibly a read error. The chain is built from TRBV6-1 and TRBJ1-3; D unresolved. Germline CDR1 and CDR2: MNHNS and SASEGT. This CDR3 spans 15 amino acids. CDR3 DNA sequence: TGTGCCCGCAGCGAAGGGTTCAGGCCTGGAAACACCATATATTTT. Translated, it gives CARSEGFRPGNTIYF.